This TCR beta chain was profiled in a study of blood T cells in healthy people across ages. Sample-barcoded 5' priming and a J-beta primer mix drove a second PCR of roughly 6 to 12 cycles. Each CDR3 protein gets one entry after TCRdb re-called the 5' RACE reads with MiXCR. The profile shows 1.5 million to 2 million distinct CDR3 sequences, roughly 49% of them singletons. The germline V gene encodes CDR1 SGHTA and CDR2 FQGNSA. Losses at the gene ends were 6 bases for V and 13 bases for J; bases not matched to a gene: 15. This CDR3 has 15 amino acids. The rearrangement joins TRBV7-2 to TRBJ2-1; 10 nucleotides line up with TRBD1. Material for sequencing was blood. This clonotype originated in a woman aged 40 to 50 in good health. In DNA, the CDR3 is TGTGCCAGCAGGGCGGGGACAGGGGAACGGAAGACCCAGTTCTTC. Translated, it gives CASRAGTGERKTQFF.